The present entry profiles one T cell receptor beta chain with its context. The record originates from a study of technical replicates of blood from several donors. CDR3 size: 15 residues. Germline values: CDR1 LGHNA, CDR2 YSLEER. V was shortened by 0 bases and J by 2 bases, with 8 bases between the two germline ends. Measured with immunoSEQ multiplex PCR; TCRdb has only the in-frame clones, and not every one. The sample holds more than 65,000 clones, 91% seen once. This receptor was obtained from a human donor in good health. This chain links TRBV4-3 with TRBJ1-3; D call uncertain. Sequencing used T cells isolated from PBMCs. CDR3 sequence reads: CASSQDRGTGNTIYF. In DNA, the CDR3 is TGCGCCAGCAGCCAAGATCGGGGAACTGGAAACACCATATATTTT.